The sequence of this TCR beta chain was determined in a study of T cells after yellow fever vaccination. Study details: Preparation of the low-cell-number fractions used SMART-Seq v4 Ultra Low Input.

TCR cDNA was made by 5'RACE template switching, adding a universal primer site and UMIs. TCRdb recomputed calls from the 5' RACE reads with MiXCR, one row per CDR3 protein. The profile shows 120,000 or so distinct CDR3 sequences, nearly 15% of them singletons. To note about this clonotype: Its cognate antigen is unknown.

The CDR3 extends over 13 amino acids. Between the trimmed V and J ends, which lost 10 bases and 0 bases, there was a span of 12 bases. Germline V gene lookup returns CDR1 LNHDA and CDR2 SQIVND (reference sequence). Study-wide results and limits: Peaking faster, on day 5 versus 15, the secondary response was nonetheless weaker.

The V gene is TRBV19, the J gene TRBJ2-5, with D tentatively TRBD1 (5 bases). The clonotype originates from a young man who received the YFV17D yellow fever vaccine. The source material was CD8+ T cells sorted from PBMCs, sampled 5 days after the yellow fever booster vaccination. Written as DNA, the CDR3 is TGTGCCACCACACCGGACAACCAAGAGACCCAGTACTTC. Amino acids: CATTPDNQETQYF.